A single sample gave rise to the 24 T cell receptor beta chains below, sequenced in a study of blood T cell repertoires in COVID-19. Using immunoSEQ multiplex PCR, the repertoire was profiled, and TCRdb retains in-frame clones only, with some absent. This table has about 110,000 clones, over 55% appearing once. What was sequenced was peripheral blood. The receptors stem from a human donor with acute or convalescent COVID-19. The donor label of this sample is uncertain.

CDR3 residues: CASGRLAGGPYEQYF. Here the CDR3 DNA reads TGTGCCAGCGGACGACTAGCGGGGGGGCCTTACGAGCAGTACTTC. The J gene is TRBJ2-7, the V gene TRBV3-1 (or the pseudogene TRBV3-2); 14 nucleotides agree with TRBD2. Germline loops: CDR1 LGHDT, CDR2 YNNKEL (reference sequence). CDR3 length equals 15 residues. V dropped 8 bases and J dropped 4; count of bases not matched to a gene: 7.

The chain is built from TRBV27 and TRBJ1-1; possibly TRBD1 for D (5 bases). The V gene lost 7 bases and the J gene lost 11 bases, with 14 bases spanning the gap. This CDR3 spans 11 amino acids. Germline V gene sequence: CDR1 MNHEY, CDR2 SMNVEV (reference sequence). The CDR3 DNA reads TGTGCCAGCAAAGGGGTTGGTAAGGCTTTCTTT. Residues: CASKGVGKAFF.

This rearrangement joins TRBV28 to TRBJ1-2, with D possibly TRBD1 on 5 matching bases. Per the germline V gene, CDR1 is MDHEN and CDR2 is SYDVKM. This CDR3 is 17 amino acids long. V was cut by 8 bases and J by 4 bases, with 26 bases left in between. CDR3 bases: TGTGCCAGCGGCTCCCCTTCGGTAGGGGCGCGGATCTATGGCTACACCTTC. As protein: CASGSPSVGARIYGYTF.

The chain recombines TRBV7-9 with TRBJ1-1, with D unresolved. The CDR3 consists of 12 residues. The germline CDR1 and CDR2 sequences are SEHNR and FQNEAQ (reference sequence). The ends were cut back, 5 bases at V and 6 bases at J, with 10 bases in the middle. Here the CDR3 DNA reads TGTGCCAGCAGCCCTAGGATGCCTGAAGCTTTCTTT. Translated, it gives CASSPRMPEAFF. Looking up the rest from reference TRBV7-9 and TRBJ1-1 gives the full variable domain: DTGVSQNPRHKITKRGQNVTFRCDPISEHNRLYWYRQTLGQGPEFLTYFQNEAQLEKSRLLSDRFSAERPKGSFSTLEIQRTEQGDSAMYLCASSPRMPEAFFGQGTRLTVV.

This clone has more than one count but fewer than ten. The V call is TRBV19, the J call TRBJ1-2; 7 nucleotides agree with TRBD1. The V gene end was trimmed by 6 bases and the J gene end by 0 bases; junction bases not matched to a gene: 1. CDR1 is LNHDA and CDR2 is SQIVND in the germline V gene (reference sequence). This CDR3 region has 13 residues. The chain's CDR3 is CASRGQANYGYTF. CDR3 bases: TGTGCCAGTAGAGGACAGGCTAACTATGGCTACACCTTC.

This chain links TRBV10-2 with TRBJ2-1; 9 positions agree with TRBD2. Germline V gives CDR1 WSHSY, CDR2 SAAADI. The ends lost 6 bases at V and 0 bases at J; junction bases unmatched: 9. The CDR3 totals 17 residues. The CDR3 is CASRGSGGLSSYNEQFF. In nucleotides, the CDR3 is TGCGCCAGCAGGGGTAGCGGGGGCCTTAGCTCCTACAATGAGCAGTTCTTC.

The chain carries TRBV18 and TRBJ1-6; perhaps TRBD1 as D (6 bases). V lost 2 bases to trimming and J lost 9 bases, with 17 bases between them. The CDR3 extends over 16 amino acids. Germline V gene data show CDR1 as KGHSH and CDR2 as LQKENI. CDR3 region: CASSPRSAQGSSPLHF. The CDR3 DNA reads TGTGCCAGCTCACCAAGGTCCGCCCAGGGGAGTTCACCCCTCCACTTT.

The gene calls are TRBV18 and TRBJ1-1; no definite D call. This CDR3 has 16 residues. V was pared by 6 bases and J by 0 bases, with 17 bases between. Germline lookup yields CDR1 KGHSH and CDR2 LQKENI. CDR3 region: CASSPELTNVNTEAFF. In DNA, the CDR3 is TGTGCCAGCTCCCCTGAGCTGACAAATGTGAACACTGAAGCTTTCTTT.

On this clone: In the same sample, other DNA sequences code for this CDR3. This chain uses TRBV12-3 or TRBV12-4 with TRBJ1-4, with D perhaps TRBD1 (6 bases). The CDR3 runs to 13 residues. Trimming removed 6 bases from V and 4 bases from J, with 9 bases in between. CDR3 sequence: CASRRGGNEKLFF. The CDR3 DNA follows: TGTGCCAGCAGGAGAGGGGGTAATGAAAAACTGTTTTTT.

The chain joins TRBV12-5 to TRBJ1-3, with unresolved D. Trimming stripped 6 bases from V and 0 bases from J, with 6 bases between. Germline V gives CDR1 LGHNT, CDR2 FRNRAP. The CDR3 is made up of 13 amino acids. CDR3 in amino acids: CASGLYSGNTIYF. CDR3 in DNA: TGTGCTAGTGGGCTCTACTCTGGAAACACCATATATTTT.

The chain's CDR3 is CASSPVLRGQAKNIQYF. The CDR3 DNA reads as TGTGCCAGCAGTCCAGTACTCCGGGGACAAGCCAAAAACATTCAGTACTTC. V gene TRBV4-2 combines with J gene TRBJ2-4; a possible D gene is TRBD1 (6 bases). This CDR3 has 17 amino acids. Germline-derived CDR1 and CDR2 are LGHNA and YNFKEQ. V lost 6 bases, J lost 0 bases, and 18 bases lay in between.

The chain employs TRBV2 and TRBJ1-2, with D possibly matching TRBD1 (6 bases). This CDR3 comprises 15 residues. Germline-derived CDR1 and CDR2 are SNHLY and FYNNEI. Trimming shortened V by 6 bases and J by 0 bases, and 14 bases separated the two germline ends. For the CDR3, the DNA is TGTGCCAGCAGGATTACAGGGACCGCTAACTATGGCTACACCTTC. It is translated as CASRITGTANYGYTF.

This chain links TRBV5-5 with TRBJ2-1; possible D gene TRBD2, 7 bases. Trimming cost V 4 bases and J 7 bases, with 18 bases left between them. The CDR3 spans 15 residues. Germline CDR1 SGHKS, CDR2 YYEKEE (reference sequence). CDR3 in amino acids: CASSPHWGGQNEQFF. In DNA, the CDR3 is TGTGCCAGCAGCCCCCACTGGGGGGGCCAGAATGAGCAGTTCTTC.

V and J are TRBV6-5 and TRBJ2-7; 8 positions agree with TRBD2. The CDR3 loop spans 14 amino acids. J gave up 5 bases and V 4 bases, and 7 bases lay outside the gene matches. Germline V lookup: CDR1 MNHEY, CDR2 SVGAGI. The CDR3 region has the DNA TGTGCCAGCAGTTTCGGGAGCGGGGGCGACGAGCAGTACTTC. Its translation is CASSFGSGGDEQYF.

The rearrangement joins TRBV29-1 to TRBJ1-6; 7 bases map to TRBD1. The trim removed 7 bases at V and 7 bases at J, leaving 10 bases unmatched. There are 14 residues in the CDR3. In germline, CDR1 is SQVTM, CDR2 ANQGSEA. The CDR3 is CSARTGDGNSPLHF. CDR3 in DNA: TGCAGCGCAAGAACAGGGGACGGCAATTCACCCCTCCACTTT. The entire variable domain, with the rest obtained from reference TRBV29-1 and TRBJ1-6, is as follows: SAVISQKPSRDICQRGTSLTIQCQVDSQVTMMFWYRQQPGQSLTLIATANQGSEATYESGFVIDKFPISRPNLTFSTLTVSNMSPEDSSIYLCSARTGDGNSPLHFGNGTRLTVT.

The CDR3: CASSLPAGTTDTQYF. DNA of the CDR3: TGCGCCAGCAGCCTCCCGGCGGGGACCACAGATACGCAGTATTTT. The chain employs TRBV5-1 and TRBJ2-3; maybe TRBD2 (6 bases). This CDR3 has 15 residues. V was cut by 4 bases and J by 2 bases, with 14 bases left in between. From germline, CDR1 is SGHRS and CDR2 YFSETQ.

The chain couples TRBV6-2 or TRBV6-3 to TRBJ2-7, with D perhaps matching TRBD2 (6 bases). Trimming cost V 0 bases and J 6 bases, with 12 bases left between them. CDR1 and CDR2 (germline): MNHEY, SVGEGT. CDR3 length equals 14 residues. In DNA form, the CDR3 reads TGTGCCAGCAGTTACTCGATGGCCGGGGGCGAGCAGTACGTC. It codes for CASSYSMAGGEQYV.

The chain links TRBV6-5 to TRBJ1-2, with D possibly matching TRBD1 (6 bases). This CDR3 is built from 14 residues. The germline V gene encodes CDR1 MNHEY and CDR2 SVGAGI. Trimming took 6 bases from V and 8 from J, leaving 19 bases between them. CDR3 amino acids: CASSTSTGLAGYTF. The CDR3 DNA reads TGTGCCAGCAGCACATCGACAGGCCTTGCCGGCTACACCTTC.

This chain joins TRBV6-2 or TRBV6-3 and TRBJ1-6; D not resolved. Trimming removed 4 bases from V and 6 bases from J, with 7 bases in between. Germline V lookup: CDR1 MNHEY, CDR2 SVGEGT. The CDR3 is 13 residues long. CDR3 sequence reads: CASSLEVNSPLHF. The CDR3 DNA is TGTGCCAGCAGTTTGGAGGTTAATTCACCCCTCCACTTT.

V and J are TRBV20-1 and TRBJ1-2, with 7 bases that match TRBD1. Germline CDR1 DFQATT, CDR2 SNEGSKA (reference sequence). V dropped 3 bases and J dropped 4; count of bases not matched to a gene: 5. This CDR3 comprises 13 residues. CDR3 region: CSASHRGLYGYTF. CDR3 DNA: TGCAGTGCTAGTCACAGGGGCCTCTATGGCTACACCTTC.

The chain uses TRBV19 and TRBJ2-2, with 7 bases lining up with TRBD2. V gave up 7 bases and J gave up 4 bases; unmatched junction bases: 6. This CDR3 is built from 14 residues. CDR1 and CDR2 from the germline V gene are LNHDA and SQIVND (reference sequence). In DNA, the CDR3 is TGTGCCAGTATTCGTGGGGGGGGCACCGGGGAGCTGTTTTTT. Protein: CASIRGGGTGELFF.

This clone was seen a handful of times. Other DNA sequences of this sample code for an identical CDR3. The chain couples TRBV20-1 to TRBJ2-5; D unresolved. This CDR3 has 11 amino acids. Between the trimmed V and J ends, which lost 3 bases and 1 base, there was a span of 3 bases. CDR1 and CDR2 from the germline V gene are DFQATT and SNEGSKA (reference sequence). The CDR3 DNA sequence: TGCAGTGCTAGGCGCCAAGAGACCCAGTACTTC. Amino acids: CSARRQETQYF.

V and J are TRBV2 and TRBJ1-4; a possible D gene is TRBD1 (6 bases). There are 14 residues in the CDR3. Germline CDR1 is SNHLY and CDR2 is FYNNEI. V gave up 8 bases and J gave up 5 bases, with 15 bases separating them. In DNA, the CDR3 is TGTGCCAGCCGGGGGGCGACTCAGAATGAAAAACTGTTTTTT. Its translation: CASRGATQNEKLFF.

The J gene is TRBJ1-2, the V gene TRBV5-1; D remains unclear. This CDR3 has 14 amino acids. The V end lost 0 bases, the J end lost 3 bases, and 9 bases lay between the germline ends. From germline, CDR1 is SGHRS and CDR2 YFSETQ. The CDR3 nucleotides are TGCGCCAGCAGCTTGGCCGGGGAGGACTATGGCTACACCTTC. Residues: CASSLAGEDYGYTF. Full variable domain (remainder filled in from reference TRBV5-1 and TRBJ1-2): KAGVTQTPRYLIKTRGQQVTLSCSPISGHRSVSWYQQTPGQGLQFLFEYFSETQRNKGNFPGRFSGRQFSNSRSEMNVSTLELGDSALYLCASSLAGEDYGYTFGSGTRLTVV.